The 3 T cell receptor beta chains presented below share a single source sample, sequenced in a study of monozygotic twins with inflammatory bowel disease (dated by TCRdb to about 2019). Library creation used 5' RACE. Data came from an Illumina HiSeq 2500. Once TCRdb had reprocessed the reads, it stored one entry per CDR3 protein sequence and supplied no DNA. The table for this sample shows about 380,000 distinct CDR3 sequences. Together, the top ten hold about 2.5% of the sample. Source material: blood. The receptors were gathered from a human donor with ulcerative colitis or Crohn's disease, or a healthy co-twin of an affected twin (not recorded which).

The V and J genes are TRBV18 and TRBJ1-1; TCRdb proposes TRBD1, but this gene call is untestable without DNA. Germline CDR1 is KGHSH and CDR2 is LQKENI. The CDR3 has 15 residues. CDR3: CASSPQSGGNTEAFF.

The rearrangement uses TRBV12-3 or TRBV12-4 and TRBJ2-6; TCRdb reports TRBD1, a call that lacks DNA to check it against. The CDR3 sequence is 18 residues long. The CDR3 sequence is CASSLARTAISGANVLTF.

The chain uses TRBV7-2 and TRBJ1-6. The CDR3 contains 12 residues. Looked up from germline, CDR1 is SGHTA and CDR2 is FQGNSA. CDR3 region: CASSRSAPPLHF.